These 20 T cell receptor beta chains share one sample of origin, sequenced in a study of T cells in Graves' hyperthyroidism and ophthalmopathy. RNA transcripts were the template for amplifying TCR beta CDR3 regions. TCR CDR3 underwent first-round RT-PCR with the HTBI primer set. MiXCR was run by TCRdb on the multiplex PCR reads, yielding one entry per CDR3 protein. Here the sample spans about 840,000 distinct CDR3 sequences, approximately 40% being singletons. What was sequenced was blood. All receptors come from a man younger than 35 with Graves' hyperthyroidism.

The chain is built from TRBV6-5 and TRBJ2-5; the match to TRBD2 covers 10 bases. The V gene end was trimmed by 7 bases and the J gene end by 2 bases; junction bases not matched to a gene: 7. This CDR3 spans 15 amino acids. In germline, CDR1 is MNHEY, CDR2 SVGAGI. The CDR3 here is CASIPLAGGQETQYF. CDR3 in DNA: TGTGCCAGCATCCCTTTAGCGGGGGGACAAGAGACCCAGTACTTC.

V gene TRBV5-5 combines with J gene TRBJ1-5, with no clear D. V lost 4 bases, J lost 6 bases, and 11 bases lay in between. There are 13 residues in the CDR3. CDR1 SGHKS and CDR2 YYEKEE come from the germline V gene (reference sequence). The CDR3 sequence is CASSLMGSQPQHF. The DNA of the CDR3 is TGTGCCAGCAGCCTCATGGGGTCTCAGCCCCAGCATTTT. The full variable domain, completed using reference TRBV5-5 and TRBJ1-5, is DAGVTQSPTHLIKTRGQQVTLRCSPISGHKSVSWYQQVLGQGPQFIFQYYEKEERGRGNFPDRFSARQFPNYSSELNVNALLLGDSALYLCASSLMGSQPQHFGDGTRLSIL.

This clonotype was seen many times. V gene TRBV20-1 combines with J gene TRBJ1-6, with a tentative D call TRBD1 (6 bases). V lost 5 bases and J lost 7, with 12 bases in between. There are 13 residues in the CDR3. Per germline, CDR1 DFQATT and CDR2 SNEGSKA (reference sequence). CDR3 in amino acids: CSAVDRLNSPLHF. The CDR3 coding sequence is TGCAGTGCTGTCGACAGGTTAAATTCACCCCTCCACTTT.

In DNA, the CDR3 is TGCAGCGTTGAGGGCGGGACAGGGGGTCGAGAGACCCAGTACTTC. Translated, it gives CSVEGGTGGRETQYF. The V and J genes are TRBV29-1 and TRBJ2-5, with TRBD1 matching over 11 bases. There are 15 residues in the CDR3. CDR1 is SQVTM, CDR2 ANQGSEA, per germline. J lost 4 bases, V lost 3 bases, and 7 bases had no gene match.

The genes are TRBV7-2 and TRBJ2-2; 7 bases are a match to TRBD1. CDR3 length: 14 residues. J lost 9 bases, V lost 5 bases, and 9 bases had no gene match. Per germline, CDR1 SGHTA and CDR2 FQGNSA. The CDR3 nucleotides read TGTGCCAGCAGCCCACCCGGGACAGCCCGGGAGCTGTTTTTT. This translates into CASSPPGTARELFF.

The chain is built from TRBV5-8 and TRBJ2-5; D is perhaps TRBD1 (5 bases). Per germline, CDR1 SGHTS and CDR2 YDEGEE. V lost 4 bases, J lost 9 bases, and 10 bases lay in between. This CDR3 has 11 residues. This CDR3 reads CASSPEGAQYF. The CDR3 DNA reads TGTGCCAGCAGCCCGGAAGGGGCCCAGTACTTC. Supplemented by reference TRBV5-8 and TRBJ2-5, the full variable domain reads EAGVTQSPTHLIKTRGQQATLRCSPISGHTSVYWYQQALGLGLQFLLWYDEGEERNRGNFPPRFSGRQFPNYSSELNVNALELEDSALYLCASSPEGAQYFGPGTRLLVL.

Worth noting for this clonotype: The junction does not match germline at one end; this may be a read error. This chain connects TRBV11-2 to TRBJ2-3, with D possibly matching TRBD2 (5 bases). Germline V gene data show CDR1 as SGHAT and CDR2 as FQNNGV. The CDR3 is 15 amino acids. The CDR3 here is CASTFSAGLTDTQYF. As DNA, the CDR3 is TGTGCGAGCACCTTCTCCGCGGGCCTCACAGATACGCAGTATTTT. The complete variable domain, with remaining parts taken from reference TRBV11-2 and TRBJ2-3, reads EAGVAQSPRYKIIEKRQSVAFWCNPISGHATLYWYQQILGQGPKLLIQFQNNGVVDDSQLPKDRFSAERLKGVDSTLKIQPAKLEDSAVYLCASTFSAGLTDTQYFGPGTRLTVL.

V is TRBV12-3 or TRBV12-4 and J is TRBJ2-7; a weak D match, TRBD2 (5 bases). V was cut by 7 bases and J by 7 bases, with 14 bases left in between. The CDR3 consists of 12 residues. CDR3 amino acids: CASTAGFEEQYF. The DNA for the CDR3 is TGTGCCAGCACGGCGGGCTTTGAGGAGCAGTACTTC.

The table lists this clonotype with a few counts. The CDR3 nucleotides are TGTGCCAGTAGTGGCCCCATCGGCTCCTACGAGCAGTACTTC. Translation gives CASSGPIGSYEQYF. V gene TRBV19 combines with J gene TRBJ2-7; D gene ambiguous. CDR3 length equals 14 residues. V lost 5 bases to trimming and J lost 0 bases, with 11 bases between them. Looked up from germline, CDR1 is LNHDA and CDR2 is SQIVND (reference sequence).

The rearrangement uses TRBV10-3 and TRBJ2-3, with a weak D call TRBD2 (5 bases). CDR1 and CDR2 (germline): ENHRY, SYGVKD. The CDR3 is 14 residues long. The germline V and J ends were trimmed by 4 bases and 8 bases, with 16 bases remaining between them. The CDR3 nucleotides read TGTGCCATCAGTGGGTTCAGCGGAGAAGGTACGCAGTATTTT. Amino acid sequence: CAISGFSGEGTQYF.

The V call is TRBV4-1, the J call TRBJ1-5; D not certain. Per the germline V gene, CDR1 is MGHRA and CDR2 is YSYEKL. The CDR3 loop spans 15 amino acids. V gave up 2 bases and J gave up 0 bases, with 8 bases separating them. The DNA of the CDR3 is TGCGCCAGCAGCCAACAGGACTATAGCAATCAGCCCCAGCATTTT. Translating it yields CASSQQDYSNQPQHF.

The chain couples TRBV2 to TRBJ2-2, with 7 bases fitting TRBD2. The J segment lost 5 bases and the V segment lost 5 bases, leaving 5 bases of the junction unmatched. Germline CDR1 and CDR2: SNHLY and FYNNEI. The CDR3 spans 14 residues. The CDR3 sequence is CASSKTGGTGELFF. CDR3 bases: TGTGCCAGCAGTAAGACCGGGGGGACCGGGGAGCTGTTTTTT.

The V and J genes are TRBV15 and TRBJ2-6; D may be TRBD1 (7 bases). The CDR3 spans 18 residues. The V gene's germline CDR1 is LNHNV and CDR2 YYDKDF (reference sequence). Trimming pared 1 base from V and 1 base from J, leaving 14 bases between. CDR3 residues: CATSRGGAGGSGANVLTF. DNA of the CDR3: TGTGCCACCAGCAGAGGAGGGGCAGGGGGGTCTGGGGCCAACGTCCTGACTTTC.

This clonotype was picked up many times. The chain employs TRBV4-1 and TRBJ2-5, with D maybe TRBD1 (6 bases). Trimming took 0 bases from V and 4 from J, leaving 9 bases between them. Germline CDR1 and CDR2: MGHRA and YSYEKL. The CDR3 is made up of 14 amino acids. CDR3 in amino acids: CASSQDDRRETQYF. CDR3 DNA: TGCGCCAGCAGCCAAGATGACAGGCGAGAGACCCAGTACTTC.

The rearrangement joins TRBV9 to TRBJ1-1; D is perhaps TRBD1 (6 bases). Looked up from germline, CDR1 is SGDLS and CDR2 is YYNGEE. The CDR3 covers 12 residues. The ends were cut back, 4 bases at V and 11 bases at J, with 15 bases in the middle. The CDR3 region has the DNA TGTGCCAGCAGCCCCGGGGGCACCAAGGCTTTCTTT. Its protein product is CASSPGGTKAFF.

Note on this clonotype: At one end the junction does not follow the germline gene, possibly because of a read error. The V and J genes are TRBV7-2 and TRBJ2-7, with D possibly being TRBD1 or TRBD2 (5 bases each). The CDR3 has 16 residues. Germline loops: CDR1 SGHTA, CDR2 FQGNSA. DNA of the CDR3: TGCGCCAGCAGCCAAGATATGACGGGACGGTCCTACGAGCAGTACTTC. Its translation: CASSQDMTGRSYEQYF. The whole variable domain, remainder taken from reference TRBV7-2 and TRBJ2-7, is GAGVSQSPSNKVTEKGKDVELRCDPISGHTALYWYRQSLGQGLEFLIYFQGNSAPDKSGLPSDRFSAERTGGSVSTLTIQRTQQEDSAVYLCASSQDMTGRSYEQYFGPGTRLTVT.

V usage is TRBV7-2 and J usage is TRBJ1-2, with 9 bases lining up with TRBD1. Trimming cost V 3 bases and J 2 bases; bases outside gene matches: 4. This CDR3 is built from 15 residues. Germline CDR1 and CDR2: SGHTA and FQGNSA. The CDR3 here is CASSFQTGGNYGYTF. In DNA form, the CDR3 reads TGTGCCAGCAGCTTCCAAACAGGGGGCAACTATGGCTACACCTTC.

V and J are TRBV10-3 and TRBJ1-2; D may be TRBD1 (5 bases). This CDR3 spans 15 amino acids. Trimming cost V 6 bases and J 0 bases, with 14 bases left between them. Germline V gene data show CDR1 as ENHRY and CDR2 as SYGVKD. As DNA, the CDR3 is TGTGCCATCAGACTAACTGGGGGAGCTAACTATGGCTACACCTTC. Protein product: CAIRLTGGANYGYTF.

The sample holds many counts of this clonotype. This chain links TRBV2 with TRBJ1-2; 11 nucleotides agree with TRBD1. The CDR3 spans 12 residues. Trimming took 10 bases from V and 8 from J; bases not matched to a gene: 6. Germline loops: CDR1 SNHLY, CDR2 FYNNEI. The CDR3 nucleotides are TGTGCCACGGACAGGGGGCAGAAGGGCTACACCTTC. It is translated as CATDRGQKGYTF.

The sample holds many counts of this clonotype. The genes are TRBV29-1 and TRBJ2-2, with TRBD1 matching 9 bases. The length of the CDR3 is 15 residues. The J segment lost 1 base and the V segment lost 4 bases, leaving 4 bases of the junction unmatched. The germline V gene encodes CDR1 SQVTM and CDR2 ANQGSEA. CDR3 bases: TGCAGCGTTGCCCCGGGACAGGGGAACACCGGGGAGCTGTTTTTT. It codes for CSVAPGQGNTGELFF.